The next 31 T cell receptor beta chains were all read from a single sample in a study of OX40 agonist ivuxolimab in advanced cancers. TCRdb's copy holds only in-frame clones and misses some; the assay was immunoSEQ multiplex PCR. The sample has roughly 26,000 clones; about 87% are singletons. The sample in question was CD4+ or CD8+ T cells sorted from blood, obtained in a trial of the OX40 agonist ivuxolimab. The source of these receptors is an adult with an advanced solid tumor such as melanoma, head and neck, liver or kidney cancer.

The V gene is TRBV2, the J gene TRBJ2-7; a weak D match, TRBD1 (6 bases). This CDR3 comprises 14 residues. The V end lost 5 bases, the J end lost 5 bases, and 16 bases lay between the germline ends. The germline V gene has CDR1 SNHLY and CDR2 FYNNEI. CDR3 sequence reads: CASSLQGSWNEQYF. CDR3 DNA sequence: TGTGCCAGCAGTCTACAGGGCAGCTGGAACGAGCAGTACTTC.

This clone is a singleton in its sample. V usage is TRBV4-3 and J usage is TRBJ2-1; 7 bases align to TRBD1. V dropped 1 base and J dropped 7; count of bases not matched to a gene: 1. The CDR3 sequence is 13 residues long. CDR1 and CDR2 from the germline V gene are LGHNA and YSLEER. CDR3 DNA: TGCGCCAGCAGCCAAGTACAGGGGAATGAGCAGTTCTTC. Its protein is CASSQVQGNEQFF.

The chain employs TRBV2 and TRBJ2-1, with TRBD2 matching over 8 bases. The junction had 5 bases not matched to a gene; V was cut back by 0 bases and J by 4 bases. CDR1 and CDR2 (germline): SNHLY, FYNNEI. The CDR3 covers 16 residues. CDR3 nucleotides: TGTGCCAGCAGTGAAGCTTTGCCTAGCGGGTACAATGAGCAGTTCTTC. As protein: CASSEALPSGYNEQFF.

The chain employs TRBV9 and TRBJ2-7, with TRBD1 identical over 11 bases. This CDR3 comprises 15 residues. J gave up 3 bases and V 4 bases, and 6 bases lay outside the gene matches. Germline CDR1 and CDR2: SGDLS and YYNGEE. The CDR3 DNA is TGTGCCAGCAGCCCAACCGGGACAGGGGGCTACGAGCAGTACTTC. Amino acid sequence: CASSPTGTGGYEQYF.

This chain links TRBV11-3 with TRBJ2-5, with D possibly matching TRBD1 (5 bases). With 6 bases removed from V and 1 base from J, the gap between germline ends came to 9 bases. Germline CDR1 and CDR2: SGHNT and YENEEA. The CDR3 sequence is 13 residues long. CDR3 region: CASSTGIQETQYF. CDR3 in DNA: TGTGCCAGCAGTACAGGTATCCAAGAGACCCAGTACTTC.

The CDR3 nucleotides read TGTGCCAGCAGCGCCCCCGAACGGTCTAGCGGGAGTGTAGATACGCAGTATTTT. It is translated as CASSAPERSSGSVDTQYF. The V call is TRBV9, the J call TRBJ2-3, with TRBD2 matching 10 bases. Germline CDR1 reads SGDLS; CDR2 reads YYNGEE. The ends lost 3 bases at V and 5 bases at J; junction bases unmatched: 15. The CDR3 has 18 amino acids.

The genes are TRBV28 and TRBJ1-3; D might be TRBD1 (5 bases). The CDR3 sequence is 16 residues long. Trimming took off 5 bases at V and 0 bases at J, with 14 bases between the two ends. CDR1 is MDHEN and CDR2 is SYDVKM in the germline V gene. DNA of the CDR3: TGTGCCAGCAGTCTCGGGACGGAAAGCTCTGGAAACACCATATATTTT. As protein: CASSLGTESSGNTIYF.

This clone appeared once. The chain carries TRBV7-9 and TRBJ2-7; D is possibly TRBD2 (6 bases). Germline CDR1 reads SEHNR; CDR2 reads FQNEAQ (reference sequence). The CDR3 totals 16 residues. V lost 5 bases and J 2 bases, leaving 19 bases between the germline ends. The CDR3 DNA reads as TGTGCCAGCAGCGCACTCGTCCCGGGAGCCCCCTACGAGCAGTACTTC. It specifies CASSALVPGAPYEQYF. The complete variable domain, with remaining parts taken from reference TRBV7-9 and TRBJ2-7, reads DTGVSQNPRHKITKRGQNVTFRCDPISEHNRLYWYRQTLGQGPEFLTYFQNEAQLEKSRLLSDRFSAERPKGSFSTLEIQRTEQGDSAMYLCASSALVPGAPYEQYFGPGTRLTVT.

The V call is TRBV5-1, the J call TRBJ2-7, with D possibly TRBD2 on 5 matching bases. The germline gives CDR1 SGHRS, CDR2 YFSETQ. The V and J ends lost 2 bases and 0 bases respectively, with 6 bases between them. The CDR3 is 13 residues long. The CDR3 sequence is CASSFEGSYEQYF. CDR3 sequence (DNA): TGCGCCAGCAGCTTTGAGGGCTCCTACGAGCAGTACTTC.

This chain joins TRBV16 and TRBJ2-1, with D possibly being TRBD2 (5 bases). V was cut by 1 base and J by 4 bases, with 17 bases left in between. CDR3 length: 17 amino acids. The germline V gene encodes CDR1 KGHSY and CDR2 FQNENV. The CDR3 is CASSQYRTSGIYNEQFF. In DNA form, the CDR3 reads TGTGCCAGCAGCCAATACCGGACGAGCGGTATTTACAATGAGCAGTTCTTC.

V and J are TRBV9 and TRBJ2-1, with D possibly TRBD1 on 5 matching bases. CDR3 length: 15 amino acids. CDR1 and CDR2 (germline): SGDLS, YYNGEE. The germline V and J ends were trimmed by 7 bases and 0 bases, with 14 bases remaining between them. This CDR3 is CASGADSSSYNEQFF. The CDR3 nucleotides read TGTGCCAGCGGGGCTGACTCAAGCTCCTACAATGAGCAGTTCTTC.

This clone was recorded once. The chain joins TRBV19 to TRBJ1-5, with a tentative D call TRBD1 (5 bases). From germline, CDR1 is LNHDA and CDR2 SQIVND (reference sequence). The germline V and J ends were trimmed by 6 bases and 7 bases, with 16 bases remaining between them. The CDR3 is made up of 14 amino acids. The CDR3 reads CASRTGTALQPQHF. CDR3 sequence (DNA): TGTGCCAGTAGGACCGGGACCGCTTTACAGCCCCAGCATTTT.

V is TRBV7-9 and J is TRBJ2-3; weak D call: TRBD2 (6 bases). The CDR3 sequence is 17 residues long. Trimming removed 5 bases from V and 4 bases from J, with 22 bases in between. Germline CDR1 is SEHNR and CDR2 is FQNEAQ (reference sequence). The CDR3 DNA reads TGTGCCAGCAGCCCCTACGGGACTGGCCATTTGGCAGATACGCAGTATTTT. Translated, it gives CASSPYGTGHLADTQYF.

The rearrangement uses TRBV7-9 and TRBJ1-6; D is uncertain. Between the trimmed V and J ends, which lost 2 bases and 6 bases, there was a span of 11 bases. The CDR3 is made up of 15 amino acids. Per the germline V gene, CDR1 is SEHNR and CDR2 is FQNEAQ (reference sequence). CDR3 nucleotide sequence: TGTGCCAGCAGCTTACTTGGGCGGATTAATTCACCCCTCCACTTT. It is translated as CASSLLGRINSPLHF.

This sequence joins TRBV4-2 and TRBJ2-7; D might be TRBD1 or TRBD2, each matching 5 bases. CDR1 and CDR2 (germline): LGHNA, YNFKEQ. This CDR3 spans 14 amino acids. V was pared by 4 bases and J by 4 bases, with 14 bases between. In DNA form, the CDR3 reads TGTGCCAGCAGCCCCCTGACGGGGCTGTACGAGCAGTACTTC. Translated: CASSPLTGLYEQYF.

The CDR3 protein is CASGDTYEQYF. The CDR3 nucleotides are TGTGCCAGCGGCGATACCTACGAGCAGTACTTC. This chain links TRBV27 with TRBJ2-7; D gene uncertain. The V end was cut by 8 bases, the J end by 2 bases, with 7 bases between. Germline CDR1 is MNHEY and CDR2 is SMNVEV (reference sequence). The CDR3 contains 11 residues.

The genes are TRBV28 and TRBJ2-3; 9 nucleotides agree with TRBD2. With 4 bases clipped from V and 4 bases from J, the junction kept 6 bases outside the gene matches. This CDR3 is 15 amino acids long. The germline V gene encodes CDR1 MDHEN and CDR2 SYDVKM. The CDR3 bases are TGTGCCAGCAGTTATCGGGCGGGAGGGGCAGATACGCAGTATTTT. It translates to CASSYRAGGADTQYF.

The chain joins TRBV6-6 to TRBJ2-1; D is perhaps TRBD1 or TRBD2 (6 bases each). The CDR3 length is 13 residues. Between the trimmed V and J ends, which lost 7 bases and 6 bases, there was a span of 13 bases. The germline gives CDR1 MNHNY, CDR2 SVGAGI (reference sequence). The CDR3 reads CASTRGAINEQFF. The CDR3 DNA reads as TGTGCCAGCACAAGGGGGGCAATCAATGAGCAGTTCTTC.

V and J are TRBV4-1 and TRBJ2-7, with D hard to call. Germline V gene lookup returns CDR1 MGHRA and CDR2 YSYEKL. The CDR3 spans 13 residues. Trimming cost V 4 bases and J 0 bases, with 7 bases left between them. In DNA, the CDR3 is TGCGCCAGCAGCCTCACAGCCTCCTACGAGCAGTACTTC. Its translation is CASSLTASYEQYF.

V and J are TRBV6-4 and TRBJ2-1; 11 nucleotides line up with TRBD2. The CDR3 consists of 17 residues. V lost 6 bases to trimming and J lost 2 bases; unmatched junction nucleotides: 9. Germline assignment: CDR1 MRHNA and CDR2 SNTAGT. The CDR3 sequence is CASSASSGRPTYNEQFF. CDR3 sequence (DNA): TGTGCCAGCAGCGCGTCTAGCGGGAGGCCGACCTACAATGAGCAGTTCTTC.

The chain recombines TRBV9 with TRBJ1-1; D gene ambiguous. Between the trimmed V and J ends, which lost 4 bases and 8 bases, there was a span of 12 bases. Germline-derived CDR1 and CDR2 are SGDLS and YYNGEE. The CDR3 loop spans 12 amino acids. The CDR3 reads CASSPSDGEAFF. In DNA, the CDR3 is TGTGCCAGCAGCCCATCGGACGGGGAAGCTTTCTTT.

This rearrangement joins TRBV29-1 to TRBJ2-2, with D perhaps being TRBD1 or TRBD2 (6 bases each). CDR3 length: 13 amino acids. V lost 4 bases, J lost 5 bases, and 11 bases lay in between. The germline V gene encodes CDR1 SQVTM and CDR2 ANQGSEA. This CDR3 reads CSVGGARTGELFF. The CDR3 nucleotides are TGCAGCGTTGGGGGGGCGCGGACCGGGGAGCTGTTTTTT.

V gene TRBV4-1 combines with J gene TRBJ1-6, with 8 bases aligning to TRBD1. Germline V gene data show CDR1 as MGHRA and CDR2 as YSYEKL. J lost 8 bases, V lost 1 base, and 4 bases had no gene match. This CDR3 is built from 15 residues. The CDR3 sequence: CASSQAPGGDSPLHF. CDR3 coding DNA: TGCGCCAGCAGCCAAGCACCAGGGGGCGATTCACCCCTCCACTTT.

J is TRBJ1-3 and V is TRBV7-8, with 7 bases fitting TRBD1. V was clipped by 3 bases and J by 0 bases; unmatched bases: 2. Germline V gene data show CDR1 as SGHVS and CDR2 as FQNEAQ. CDR3 length: 15 residues. For the CDR3, the DNA is TGTGCCAGCAGCTTGTACAGGGGCTCTGGAAACACCATATATTTT. Its translation is CASSLYRGSGNTIYF.

The chain couples TRBV10-2 to TRBJ2-7, with a weak D call TRBD2 (5 bases). Trimming took 8 bases from V and 5 from J, leaving 16 bases between them. This CDR3 contains 13 residues. The germline V gene encodes CDR1 WSHSY and CDR2 SAAADI. CDR3 nucleotides: TGCGCCAGCGGGGAGTGGGTGCCGAACGAGCAGTACTTC. This sequence encodes CASGEWVPNEQYF.

In DNA form, the CDR3 reads TGTGCCTGGAGAATCGACAGGGCCTACGAGCAGTACTTC. Translated: CAWRIDRAYEQYF. The chain has TRBV30 and TRBJ2-7; 7 bases are shared with TRBD1. J was trimmed by 2 bases and V by 3 bases; bases with no gene match: 4. The CDR3 has 13 amino acids. Germline lookup yields CDR1 GTSNPN and CDR2 SVGIG (reference sequence).

This chain links TRBV7-8 with TRBJ2-5; 16 bases match TRBD2. This CDR3 comprises 17 residues. Germline loops: CDR1 SGHVS, CDR2 FQNEAQ. V trimming: 1 base; J trimming: 3 bases; junction bases outside the gene matches: 2. CDR3 residues: CASSLDGTSGGEETQYF. In DNA form, the CDR3 reads TGTGCCAGCAGCTTAGATGGGACTAGCGGGGGGGAAGAGACCCAGTACTTC. Full variable domain (missing parts from reference TRBV7-8 and TRBJ2-5): GAGVSQSPRYKVAKRGQDVALRCDPISGHVSLFWYQQALGQGPEFLTYFQNEAQLDKSGLPSDRFFAERPEGSVSTLKIQRTQQEDSAVYLCASSLDGTSGGEETQYFGPGTRLLVL.

The chain combines TRBV11-2 with TRBJ2-7; 7 nucleotides line up with TRBD2. There are 15 residues in the CDR3. From germline, CDR1 is SGHAT and CDR2 FQNNGV. V lost 0 bases and J lost 0; bases outside the gene matches: 2. As DNA, the CDR3 is TGTGCCAGCAGCTTAGATGGACTAGGCTCCTACGAGCAGTACTTC. Encoded protein: CASSLDGLGSYEQYF.

The CDR3 nucleotides read TGCGCCAGCAGCCAAGGCGTCGGGGCGGGAGCAGAGACCCAGTACTTC. Protein: CASSQGVGAGAETQYF. The chain is built from TRBV4-1 and TRBJ2-5; 7 positions agree with TRBD2. Germline V gene lookup returns CDR1 MGHRA and CDR2 YSYEKL. Unmatched junction bases numbered 9, after V lost 1 base and J lost 4 bases. This CDR3 comprises 16 residues.

The chain couples TRBV7-2 to TRBJ2-1; 11 nucleotides match TRBD2. The ends lost 4 bases at V and 0 bases at J; junction bases unmatched: 2. The CDR3 consists of 16 residues. Germline CDR1 and CDR2: SGHTA and FQGNSA. The CDR3 sequence: CASSYGTSGSYNEQFF. DNA of the CDR3: TGTGCCAGCAGCTACGGGACTAGCGGCTCCTACAATGAGCAGTTCTTC. The full variable domain, with the rest looked up from reference TRBV7-2 and TRBJ2-1, is GAGVSQSPSNKVTEKGKDVELRCDPISGHTALYWYRQSLGQGLEFLIYFQGNSAPDKSGLPSDRFSAERTGGSVSTLTIQRTQQEDSAVYLCASSYGTSGSYNEQFFGPGTRLTVL.

The chain recombines TRBV5-8 with TRBJ2-5, with a weak D call TRBD2 (5 bases). Germline loops: CDR1 SGHTS, CDR2 YDEGEE. This CDR3 region has 19 residues. V was trimmed by 2 bases and J by 5 bases, leaving 28 bases between them. CDR3 protein: CASSFFVFNHDSTGETQYF. CDR3 nucleotides: TGTGCCAGCAGCTTTTTTGTATTTAACCACGATAGTACGGGGGAGACCCAGTACTTC.